This is a list of T cell receptor beta chains from one sample in a study of technical replicates of blood from a few donors. The data were produced by immunoSEQ multiplex PCR, yet TCRdb's version contains in-frame clones alone and is incomplete. The sample has roughly 68,000 clones; about 90% are singletons. The sequenced material came from T cells isolated from PBMCs. These TCRs come from a human donor in good health. Both conserved end residues are part of each CDR3. The order of the fields is D gene, J gene, CDR3 length, V gene, clone size, CDR3 protein, CDR3 DNA. D genes are given only for firm matches. Part of the rows lack a size; the others show once, few, many or a class for expanded clones.

d_call: TRBD1
j_call: TRBJ1-1
cdr3_length: 12
v_call: TRBV6-5
clone_size: once
cdr3_aa: CASSSRTGGAFF
cdr3_nt: TGTGCCAGCAGTTCAAGAACAGGGGGAGCTTTCTTT

d_call: TRBD1
j_call: TRBJ1-3
cdr3_length: 14
v_call: TRBV29-1
clone_size: NA
cdr3_aa: CSVEDRAGGNTIYF
cdr3_nt: TGCAGCGTTGAGGACAGGGCGGGGGGAAACACCATATATTTT

d_call: NA
j_call: TRBJ1-5
cdr3_length: 13
v_call: TRBV18
clone_size: once
cdr3_aa: CASSPDTNQPQHF
cdr3_nt: TGTGCCAGCTCACCGGACACCAATCAGCCCCAGCATTTT

d_call: NA
j_call: TRBJ1-1
cdr3_length: 12
v_call: TRBV2
clone_size: NA
cdr3_aa: CASSVKQGEAFF
cdr3_nt: TGTGCCAGCAGTGTAAAACAGGGAGAAGCTTTCTTT

d_call: NA
j_call: TRBJ2-1
cdr3_length: 18
v_call: TRBV15
clone_size: NA
cdr3_aa: CATSRDRQGRDLYNEQFF
cdr3_nt: TGTGCCACCAGCAGAGATCGCCAAGGCCGGGATTTATACAATGAGCAGTTCTTC

d_call: TRBD2
j_call: TRBJ2-1
cdr3_length: 18
v_call: TRBV11-2
clone_size: NA
cdr3_aa: CASSEYMGNAGVNNEQFF
cdr3_nt: TGTGCCAGCAGCGAATATATGGGAAATGCGGGAGTAAATAATGAGCAGTTCTTC

d_call: TRBD1
j_call: TRBJ2-7
cdr3_length: 15
v_call: TRBV6-1
clone_size: NA
cdr3_aa: CASSALSRGPYEQYF
cdr3_nt: TGTGCCAGCAGTGCACTTTCCAGGGGGCCCTACGAGCAGTACTTC

d_call: NA
j_call: TRBJ1-1
cdr3_length: 14
v_call: TRBV5-8
clone_size: NA
cdr3_aa: CASSLDRRNTEAFF
cdr3_nt: TGTGCCAGCAGCTTGGACAGGCGGAACACTGAAGCTTTCTTT

d_call: TRBD1
j_call: TRBJ2-3
cdr3_length: 16
v_call: TRBV30
clone_size: NA
cdr3_aa: CAWSKGTGLDTDTQYF
cdr3_nt: TGTGCCTGGAGTAAGGGGACAGGTTTAGATACAGATACGCAGTATTTT

d_call: TRBD2
j_call: TRBJ2-1
cdr3_length: 14
v_call: TRBV11-1
clone_size: NA
cdr3_aa: CASSLELAGKEQFF
cdr3_nt: TGTGCCAGCAGCTTAGAACTAGCGGGAAAGGAGCAGTTCTTC

d_call: NA
j_call: TRBJ1-1
cdr3_length: 13
v_call: TRBV19
clone_size: NA
cdr3_aa: CASSIAMNTEAFF
cdr3_nt: TGTGCCAGTAGTATAGCCATGAACACTGAAGCTTTCTTT

d_call: TRBD1
j_call: TRBJ2-7
cdr3_length: 15
v_call: TRBV29-1
clone_size: NA
cdr3_aa: CSVAPGDRRTYEQYF
cdr3_nt: TGCAGCGTGGCTCCTGGGGACAGAAGAACCTACGAGCAGTACTTC

d_call: TRBD2
j_call: TRBJ2-3
cdr3_length: 15
v_call: TRBV10-3
clone_size: NA
cdr3_aa: CAISGAGGYKDTQYF
cdr3_nt: TGTGCCATCAGTGGCGCGGGAGGGTATAAGGATACGCAGTATTTT

d_call: NA
j_call: TRBJ2-7
cdr3_length: 15
v_call: TRBV19
clone_size: NA
cdr3_aa: CASSKRSAGGYEQYF
cdr3_nt: TGTGCCAGTAGCAAAAGAAGCGCCGGGGGCTACGAGCAGTACTTC

d_call: NA
j_call: TRBJ2-7
cdr3_length: 15
v_call: TRBV28
clone_size: NA
cdr3_aa: CASSSGHWSSYEQYF
cdr3_nt: TGTGCCAGCAGTTCCGGACACTGGAGCTCCTACGAGCAGTACTTC

d_call: NA
j_call: TRBJ2-2
cdr3_length: 15
v_call: TRBV5-1
clone_size: few
cdr3_aa: CASSLGRVGTGELFF
cdr3_nt: TGCGCCAGCAGCTTGGGCAGGGTCGGCACCGGGGAGCTGTTTTTT

d_call: TRBD1
j_call: TRBJ1-5
cdr3_length: 20
v_call: TRBV28
clone_size: NA
cdr3_aa: CASSFPSRGATDFSNQPQHF
cdr3_nt: TGTGCCAGCAGTTTTCCCTCCAGGGGGGCGACGGATTTTAGCAATCAGCCCCAGCATTTT

d_call: NA
j_call: TRBJ2-1
cdr3_length: 14
v_call: TRBV6-1
clone_size: NA
cdr3_aa: CASIWLAPSNEQFF
cdr3_nt: TGTGCCAGCATCTGGCTAGCACCCTCCAATGAGCAGTTCTTC

d_call: TRBD1
j_call: TRBJ1-4
cdr3_length: 14
v_call: TRBV5-1
clone_size: NA
cdr3_aa: CASSPGTGDEKLFF
cdr3_nt: TGCGCCAGCAGCCCCGGGACAGGGGACGAAAAACTGTTTTTT

d_call: TRBD1
j_call: TRBJ2-1
cdr3_length: 14
v_call: TRBV5-1
clone_size: NA
cdr3_aa: CASTRQGTYNEQFF
cdr3_nt: TGCGCCAGCACCCGACAGGGGACCTACAATGAGCAGTTCTTC

d_call: NA
j_call: TRBJ1-1
cdr3_length: 13
v_call: TRBV4-1
clone_size: NA
cdr3_aa: CASSQGADTEAFF
cdr3_nt: TGCGCCAGCAGCCAGGGGGCGGACACTGAAGCTTTCTTT

d_call: TRBD2
j_call: TRBJ2-1
cdr3_length: 16
v_call: TRBV9
clone_size: NA
cdr3_aa: CASSPGGGVGYNEQFF
cdr3_nt: TGTGCCAGCAGCCCGGGAGGTGGTGTGGGGTACAATGAGCAGTTCTTC

d_call: TRBD1
j_call: TRBJ1-2
cdr3_length: 12
v_call: TRBV30
clone_size: NA
cdr3_aa: CAWSWTGYGYTF
cdr3_nt: TGTGCCTGGTCCTGGACAGGCTATGGCTACACCTTC

d_call: NA
j_call: TRBJ1-1
cdr3_length: 15
v_call: TRBV10-3
clone_size: NA
cdr3_aa: CAIKGSSSGNTEAFF
cdr3_nt: TGTGCCATCAAAGGATCTTCGTCAGGCAACACTGAAGCTTTCTTT

d_call: TRBD1
j_call: TRBJ2-6
cdr3_length: 16
v_call: TRBV5-4
clone_size: NA
cdr3_aa: CASSGDRASGANVLTF
cdr3_nt: TGTGCCAGCAGCGGGGACAGAGCCTCTGGGGCCAACGTCCTGACTTTC

d_call: TRBD2
j_call: TRBJ2-5
cdr3_length: 16
v_call: TRBV4-3
clone_size: NA
cdr3_aa: CASSQRWTSGQETQYF
cdr3_nt: TGCGCCAGCAGCCAAAGGTGGACTAGCGGGCAAGAGACCCAGTACTTC

d_call: TRBD1
j_call: TRBJ1-1
cdr3_length: 19
v_call: TRBV7-9
clone_size: NA
cdr3_aa: CASSLIVRQGVYGLPEAFF
cdr3_nt: TGTGCCAGCAGCTTAATCGTGAGACAGGGGGTATACGGCCTTCCTGAAGCTTTCTTT

d_call: NA
j_call: TRBJ1-5
cdr3_length: 14
v_call: TRBV19
clone_size: NA
cdr3_aa: CASTLGLFNQPQHF
cdr3_nt: TGTGCCAGTACCCTGGGACTGTTCAATCAGCCCCAGCATTTT

d_call: TRBD2
j_call: TRBJ2-1
cdr3_length: 14
v_call: TRBV2
clone_size: NA
cdr3_aa: CALPVSGRSNEQFF
cdr3_nt: TGTGCCCTGCCAGTTAGCGGGAGGAGCAATGAGCAGTTCTTC

d_call: NA
j_call: TRBJ1-2
cdr3_length: 13
v_call: TRBV2
clone_size: NA
cdr3_aa: CASSRDSFYGYTF
cdr3_nt: TGTGCCAGCAGTCGTGACAGTTTCTATGGCTACACCTTC

d_call: NA
j_call: TRBJ1-1
cdr3_length: 11
v_call: TRBV6-1
clone_size: NA
cdr3_aa: CASATSPEAFF
cdr3_nt: TGTGCCAGCGCCACATCGCCGGAAGCTTTCTTT

d_call: NA
j_call: TRBJ2-2
cdr3_length: 15
v_call: TRBV7-7
clone_size: NA
cdr3_aa: CASSLDTRNTGELFF
cdr3_nt: TGTGCCAGCAGCTTGGACACCCGGAACACCGGGGAGCTGTTTTTT

d_call: NA
j_call: TRBJ1-5
cdr3_length: 15
v_call: TRBV6-5
clone_size: NA
cdr3_aa: CASTNHAGGQQPQHF
cdr3_nt: TGTGCCAGCACTAACCATGCGGGGGGGCAACAGCCCCAGCATTTT

d_call: NA
j_call: TRBJ2-3
cdr3_length: 14
v_call: TRBV11-2
clone_size: NA
cdr3_aa: CASSLMGVGDTQYF
cdr3_nt: TGTGCCAGCAGCTTAATGGGAGTTGGAGATACGCAGTATTTT

d_call: NA
j_call: TRBJ1-1
cdr3_length: 13
v_call: TRBV11-2
clone_size: NA
cdr3_aa: CASSLGGRTEAFF
cdr3_nt: TGTGCCAGCAGCTTAGGCGGCCGGACTGAAGCTTTCTTT

d_call: TRBD2
j_call: TRBJ2-7
cdr3_length: 19
v_call: TRBV30
clone_size: NA
cdr3_aa: CAWSVRGLAGEGGSYEQYF
cdr3_nt: TGTGCCTGGAGTGTTCGAGGACTAGCGGGAGAGGGGGGGTCCTACGAGCAGTACTTC

d_call: NA
j_call: TRBJ2-6
cdr3_length: 13
v_call: TRBV4-1
clone_size: NA
cdr3_aa: CASTPGGANVLTF
cdr3_nt: TGCGCCAGCACCCCCGGGGGGGCCAACGTCCTGACTTTC

d_call: NA
j_call: TRBJ1-2
cdr3_length: 14
v_call: TRBV15
clone_size: NA
cdr3_aa: CATNLQQGDYGYTF
cdr3_nt: TGTGCCACCAACCTACAACAGGGAGACTATGGCTACACCTTC

d_call: NA
j_call: TRBJ1-1
cdr3_length: 14
v_call: TRBV6-5
clone_size: NA
cdr3_aa: CASATPRGNTEAFF
cdr3_nt: TGTGCCAGCGCTACCCCCAGGGGTAACACTGAAGCTTTCTTT

d_call: NA
j_call: TRBJ1-1
cdr3_length: 14
v_call: TRBV6-5
clone_size: NA
cdr3_aa: CASSYSGSDTEAFF
cdr3_nt: TGTGCCAGCAGTTACTCGGGCTCGGACACTGAAGCTTTCTTT

d_call: NA
j_call: TRBJ2-7
cdr3_length: 14
v_call: TRBV9
clone_size: NA
cdr3_aa: CASSQGGSAYEQYF
cdr3_nt: TGTGCCAGCAGCCAGGGTGGTTCCGCCTACGAGCAGTACTTC

d_call: NA
j_call: TRBJ1-3
cdr3_length: 15
v_call: TRBV2
clone_size: NA
cdr3_aa: CASSEALTGFSTTYF
cdr3_nt: TGTGCCAGCAGTGAAGCTCTTACAGGGTTCAGCACCACATATTTT

d_call: TRBD2
j_call: TRBJ2-7
cdr3_length: 17
v_call: TRBV4-3
clone_size: NA
cdr3_aa: CASSQGSSGRSSYEQYF
cdr3_nt: TGCGCCAGCAGCCAAGGTAGTAGCGGGAGGAGCTCCTACGAGCAGTACTTC